Shown below are 20 T cell receptor beta chains from a single sample sequenced in a study of control samples from healthy donors and cancer patients. Profiling relied on immunoSEQ multiplex PCR, and the TCRdb table lists in-frame clones only, not all of them. The sample lists 150,000 or so clones, roughly 93% occurring once. The sample was blood. Source of these receptors: an older woman in good health.

This chain links TRBV3-1 (or the pseudogene TRBV3-2) with TRBJ2-4; maybe TRBD2 (7 bases). V lost 5 bases and J 7 bases, leaving 21 bases between the germline ends. The CDR3 length is 16 residues. Germline values: CDR1 LGHDT, CDR2 YNNKEL (reference sequence). The CDR3 here is CASSDHAGASGNIQYF. The DNA of the CDR3 is TGTGCCAGCAGCGACCACGCGGGGGCCAGCGGGAACATTCAGTACTTC.

The chain links TRBV4-3 to TRBJ1-2; D is perhaps TRBD1 (6 bases). Germline V gene lookup returns CDR1 LGHNA and CDR2 YSLEER. Trimming removed 2 bases from V and 2 bases from J, with 15 bases in between. This CDR3 is built from 16 residues. DNA for the CDR3: TGCGCCAGCAGCCAATCCTTGGTAGGGGGAAACTATGGCTACACCTTC. Its translation: CASSQSLVGGNYGYTF.

The V call is TRBV2, the J call TRBJ2-5; 10 bases match TRBD1. Germline lookup yields CDR1 SNHLY and CDR2 FYNNEI. CDR3 length equals 14 residues. Trimming removed 8 bases from V and 2 bases from J; junction bases left unmatched: 5. The CDR3 region is CASLGTGEQETQYF. Written as DNA, the CDR3 is TGTGCCAGCCTCGGGACAGGGGAACAAGAGACCCAGTACTTC.

The chain combines TRBV7-3 with TRBJ2-3; no definite D call. The CDR3 has 15 residues. V was pared by 4 bases and J by 1 base, with 12 bases between. CDR1 is SGHTA, CDR2 FQGTGA, per germline. The CDR3 DNA follows: TGTGCCAGCAGCTACATGTCGGCGGGCACAGATACGCAGTATTTT. Translated: CASSYMSAGTDTQYF.

Here the CDR3 reads CASSQDERGLSYEQYF. CDR3 bases: TGCGCCAGCAGCCAAGACGAGCGGGGGCTCTCCTACGAGCAGTACTTC. V usage is TRBV4-3 and J usage is TRBJ2-7; 8 positions match TRBD2. This CDR3 is 16 amino acids long. Germline V gene data show CDR1 as LGHNA and CDR2 as YSLEER. The ends lost 0 bases at V and 0 bases at J; junction bases unmatched: 4.

V is TRBV6-2 or TRBV6-3 and J is TRBJ1-5; D remains ambiguous. Germline-derived CDR1 and CDR2 are MNHEY and SVGEGT. The V end lost 7 bases, the J end lost 6 bases, and 16 bases lay between the germline ends. The CDR3 consists of 14 residues. The DNA of the CDR3 is TGTGCCAGCAACCCCAACCAAATGGGTCAGCCCCAGCATTTT. The encoded protein is CASNPNQMGQPQHF.

This rearrangement joins TRBV20-1 to TRBJ1-6; a weak D match, TRBD1 (5 bases). The CDR3 has 13 residues. V shed 3 bases and J shed 8 bases, with 11 bases lying between them. Germline V gives CDR1 DFQATT, CDR2 SNEGSKA (reference sequence). The DNA for the CDR3 is TGCAGTGCTAGTGGGGGGACCTATTCACCCCTCCACTTT. Translating it yields CSASGGTYSPLHF.

The genes are TRBV5-4 and TRBJ1-1; 8 bases fit TRBD1. The CDR3 runs to 13 residues. Germline values: CDR1 SGHNT, CDR2 YYREEE (reference sequence). Germline trimming cut 1 base from V and 8 bases from J; bases unmatched to any gene: 4. CDR3: CASSLRTGGEAFF. The CDR3 DNA follows: TGTGCCAGCAGCTTGAGAACAGGGGGGGAAGCTTTCTTT.

The J gene is TRBJ1-4, the V gene TRBV16, with D uncertain. The CDR3 spans 14 residues. Germline V gives CDR1 KGHSY, CDR2 FQNENV. With 5 bases removed from V and 5 bases from J, the gap between germline ends came to 12 bases. Here the CDR3 DNA reads TGTGCCAGCAGCACAGTGGCGGACAATGAAAAACTGTTTTTT. Translation: CASSTVADNEKLFF.

There are a few counts of this clone. The J gene is TRBJ1-5, the V gene TRBV19; 7 nucleotides agree with TRBD1. The CDR3 extends over 13 amino acids. The V gene end was trimmed by 9 bases and the J gene end by 7 bases; junction bases not matched to a gene: 9. Germline CDR1 and CDR2: LNHDA and SQIVND (reference sequence). For the CDR3, the DNA is TGTGCCAGCAGCACAGGGGCCAGACAGCCCCAGCATTTT. Translating gives CASSTGARQPQHF.

The V call is TRBV18, the J call TRBJ2-1; no reliable D call. V lost 1 base and J lost 5, with 6 bases in between. The germline CDR1 and CDR2 sequences are KGHSH and LQKENI. CDR3 length: 13 residues. The CDR3 DNA reads as TGTGCCAGCTCACCACGCAGTAACAATGAGCAGTTCTTC. It specifies CASSPRSNNEQFF. The whole variable domain, filled in from reference TRBV18 and TRBJ2-1, reads NAGVMQNPRHLVRRRGQEARLRCSPMKGHSHVYWYRQLPEEGLKFMVYLQKENIIDESGMPKERFSAEFPKEGPSILRIQQVVRGDSAAYFCASSPRSNNEQFFGPGTRLTVL.

This clone was detected only once. The chain has TRBV12-3 or TRBV12-4 and TRBJ2-1; D is uncertain. This CDR3 contains 12 residues. Trimming stripped 2 bases from V and 8 bases from J, with 7 bases between. The CDR3 sequence: CASSLKKDEQFF. The CDR3 DNA reads as TGTGCCAGCAGTTTAAAAAAGGATGAGCAGTTCTTC.

The chain links TRBV10-1 to TRBJ2-5; the D gene is possibly TRBD2 (5 bases). This CDR3 spans 14 amino acids. Germline V lookup: CDR1 WNHNN, CDR2 SYGVQD (reference sequence). Trimming took 3 bases from V and 1 from J, leaving 9 bases between them. This CDR3 reads CASSERGLQETQYF. The CDR3 nucleotides read TGCGCCAGCAGTGAACGCGGACTCCAAGAGACCCAGTACTTC.

The V and J genes are TRBV3-1 (or the pseudogene TRBV3-2) and TRBJ1-1, with TRBD1 as a possible D gene (6 bases). CDR1 and CDR2 from the germline V gene are LGHDT and YNNKEL (reference sequence). The CDR3 is made up of 16 amino acids. The V gene lost 0 bases and the J gene lost 3 bases, with 14 bases spanning the gap. The DNA of the CDR3 is TGTGCCAGCAGCCAAGATTTCAGGGGACGGTACACTGAAGCTTTCTTT. Translation: CASSQDFRGRYTEAFF.

The rearrangement uses TRBV11-2 and TRBJ1-2, with 7 bases lining up with TRBD1. Looked up from germline, CDR1 is SGHAT and CDR2 is FQNNGV. V lost 1 base to trimming and J lost 8 bases; unmatched junction nucleotides: 7. The CDR3 consists of 14 residues. The CDR3 reads CASSLGEGAEGYTF. The CDR3, as DNA: TGTGCCAGCAGCTTAGGGGAGGGGGCAGAAGGCTACACCTTC.

This sequence joins TRBV2 and TRBJ1-6, with D perhaps TRBD1 (5 bases). The CDR3 extends over 12 amino acids. Trimming took off 6 bases at V and 8 bases at J, with 8 bases between the two ends. The germline CDR1 and CDR2 sequences are SNHLY and FYNNEI. The DNA for the CDR3 is TGTGCCAGCAGGGTGACAGATTCACCCCTCCACTTT. Protein sequence: CASRVTDSPLHF.

This sequence joins TRBV12-3 or TRBV12-4 and TRBJ1-5; D gene ambiguous. V lost 6 bases, J lost 3 bases, and 9 bases lay in between. This CDR3 contains 13 residues. CDR3 sequence: CASSTTVNQPQHF. CDR3 DNA: TGTGCCAGCAGCACAACAGTCAATCAGCCCCAGCATTTT.

V and J are TRBV4-2 and TRBJ1-4; possible D gene TRBD1, 6 bases. This CDR3 has 15 amino acids. CDR1 is LGHNA and CDR2 is YNFKEQ in the germline V gene. The V gene lost 3 bases and the J gene lost 4 bases, with 12 bases spanning the gap. CDR3 loop: CASSQSDRDNEKLFF. CDR3 DNA sequence: TGTGCCAGCAGCCAGTCGGACAGAGATAATGAAAAACTGTTTTTT.

The genes are TRBV27 and TRBJ2-1, with 8 nucleotides matching TRBD2. This CDR3 has 16 amino acids. Germline CDR1 and CDR2: MNHEY and SMNVEV (reference sequence). The V gene end was trimmed by 7 bases and the J gene end by 0 bases; junction bases not matched to a gene: 8. The CDR3 sequence: CASKTTSGGSYNEQFF. For the CDR3, the DNA is TGTGCCAGCAAAACCACTAGCGGAGGCTCCTACAATGAGCAGTTCTTC.

The V and J genes are TRBV7-3 and TRBJ2-3; the D gene is possibly TRBD2 (6 bases). With 5 bases removed from V and 3 bases from J, the gap between germline ends came to 18 bases. The CDR3 runs to 16 residues. Germline lookup yields CDR1 SGHTA and CDR2 FQGTGA. CDR3: CASSREIAFGTDTQYF. The CDR3 nucleotides read TGTGCCAGCAGCCGGGAGATAGCGTTTGGTACAGATACGCAGTATTTT.